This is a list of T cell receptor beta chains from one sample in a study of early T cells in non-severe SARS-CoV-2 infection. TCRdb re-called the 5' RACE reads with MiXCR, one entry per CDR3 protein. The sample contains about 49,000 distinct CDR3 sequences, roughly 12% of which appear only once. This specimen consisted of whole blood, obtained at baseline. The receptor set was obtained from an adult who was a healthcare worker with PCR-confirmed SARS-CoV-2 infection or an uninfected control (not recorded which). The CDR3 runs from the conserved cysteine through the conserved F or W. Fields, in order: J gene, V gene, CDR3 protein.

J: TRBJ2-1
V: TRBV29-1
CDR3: CSVEGIFTSGSLGEQFF

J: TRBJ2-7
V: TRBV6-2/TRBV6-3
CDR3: CASSYSNPASGTYEQYF

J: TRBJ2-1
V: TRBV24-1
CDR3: CATSAGLGNEQFF

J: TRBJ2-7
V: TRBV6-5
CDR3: CASRGGSRYEQYF

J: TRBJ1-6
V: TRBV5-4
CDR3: CASSSNRGRGSPLHF

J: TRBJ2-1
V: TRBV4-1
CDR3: CASSQGVAGGLYNEQFF

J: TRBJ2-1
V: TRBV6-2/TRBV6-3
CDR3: CASSYSTQHGVRLEEQFF

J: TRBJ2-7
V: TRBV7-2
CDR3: CASSTDRGFNEQYF

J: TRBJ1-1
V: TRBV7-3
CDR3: CASSQQRNTEAFF

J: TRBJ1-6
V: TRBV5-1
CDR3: CASSEHTGTGSSPLHF

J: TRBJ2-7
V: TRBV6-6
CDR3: CASSGDLTEQYF

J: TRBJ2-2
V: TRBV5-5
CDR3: CASSYNPTGELFF

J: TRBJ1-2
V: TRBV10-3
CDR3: CAISARQPDYGYTF

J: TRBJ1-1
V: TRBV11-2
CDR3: CASSLAQGQLYTEAFF

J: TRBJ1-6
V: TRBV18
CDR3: CASSRGDSPNNSPLHF

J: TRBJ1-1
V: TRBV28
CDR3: CASSKSGIQNTEAFF

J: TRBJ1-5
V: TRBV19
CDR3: CASSPTGGQPQHF

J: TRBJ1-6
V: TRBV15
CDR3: CATSRGGRDSPLHF

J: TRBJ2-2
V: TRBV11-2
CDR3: CASSGRTARGELFF

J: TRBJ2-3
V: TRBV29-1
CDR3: CSVEDKARDTQYF

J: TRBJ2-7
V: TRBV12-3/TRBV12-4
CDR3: CASSLGPIGSYEQYF

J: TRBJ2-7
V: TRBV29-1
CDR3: CSVGHSSYEQYF

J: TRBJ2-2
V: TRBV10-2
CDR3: CASGLQGVGELFF

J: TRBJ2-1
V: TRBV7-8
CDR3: CASRFSGNYNEQFF

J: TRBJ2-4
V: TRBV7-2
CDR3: CASSRPHSRTTARNIQYF

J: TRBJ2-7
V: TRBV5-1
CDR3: CASSLVGEGAAQYF

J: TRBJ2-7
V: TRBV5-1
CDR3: CASSLAARVGEQYF

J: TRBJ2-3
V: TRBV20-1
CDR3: CSASPRSGRVLDTQYF

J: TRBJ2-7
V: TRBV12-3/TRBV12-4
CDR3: CASLRTPGTYEQYF

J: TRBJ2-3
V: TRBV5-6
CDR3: CASSLAWQSDTQYF

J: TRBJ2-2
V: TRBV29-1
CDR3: CSVGGAALTGELFF

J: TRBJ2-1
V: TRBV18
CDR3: CASSPQLAGGNNEQFF

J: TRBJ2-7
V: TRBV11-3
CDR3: CASSSRRVGTYEQYF

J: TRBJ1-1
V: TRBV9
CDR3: CASSVADRLGTEAFF

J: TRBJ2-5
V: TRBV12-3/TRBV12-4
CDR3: CASSLNRGLQETQYF

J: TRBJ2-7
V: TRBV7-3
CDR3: CASSPSGEAGLSEQYF

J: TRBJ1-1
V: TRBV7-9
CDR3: CASSLQQDTEAFF

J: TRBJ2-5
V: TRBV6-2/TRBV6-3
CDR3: CASSSIRGKETQYF

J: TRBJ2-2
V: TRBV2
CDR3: CATSTSGPTGELFF

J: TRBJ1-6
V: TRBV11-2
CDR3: CASSLLRAGESPLHF

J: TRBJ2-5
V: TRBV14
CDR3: CASSLRTAGTQYF

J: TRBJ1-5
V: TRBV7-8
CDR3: CASSLAPGTGNQPQHF

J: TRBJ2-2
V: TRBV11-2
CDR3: CASSLRGTGELFF

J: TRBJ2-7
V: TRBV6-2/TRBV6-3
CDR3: CASSPQAAERRYEQYF

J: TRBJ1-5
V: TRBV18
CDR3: CASSSANTQPQHF

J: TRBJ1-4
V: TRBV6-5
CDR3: CASSLGQDSTNEKLFF

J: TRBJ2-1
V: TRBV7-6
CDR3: CASRGTPGQYNEQFF

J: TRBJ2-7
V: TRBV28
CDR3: CASSRQYEQYF

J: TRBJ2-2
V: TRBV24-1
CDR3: CATSDGVWELFF

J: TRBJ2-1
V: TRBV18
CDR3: CASSPPAGYEQFF

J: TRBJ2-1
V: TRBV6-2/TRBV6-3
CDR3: CASSHRDRRYNEQFF

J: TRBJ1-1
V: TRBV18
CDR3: CASSPPDRPMNTEAFF

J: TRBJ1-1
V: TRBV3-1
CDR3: CASSQFDTPNTEAFF

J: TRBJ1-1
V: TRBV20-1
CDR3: CRPDRPGWGTEAFF

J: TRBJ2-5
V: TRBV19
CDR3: CASTAGAGRQETQYF